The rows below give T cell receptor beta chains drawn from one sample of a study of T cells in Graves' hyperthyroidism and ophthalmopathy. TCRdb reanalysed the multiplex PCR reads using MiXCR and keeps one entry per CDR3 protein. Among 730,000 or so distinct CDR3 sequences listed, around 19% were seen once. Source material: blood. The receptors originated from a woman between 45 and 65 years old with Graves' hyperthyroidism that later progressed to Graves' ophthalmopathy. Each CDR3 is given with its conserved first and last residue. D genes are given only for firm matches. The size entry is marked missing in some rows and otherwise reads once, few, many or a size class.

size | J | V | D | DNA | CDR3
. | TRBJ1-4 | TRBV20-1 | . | TGCAGTGCTAGAGGGGGGGGGGGTGAAAAACTGTTTTTT | CSARGGGGEKLFF
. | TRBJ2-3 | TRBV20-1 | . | TGCAGTGCGGCTGGGACTTTTCTCACAGATACGCAGTATTTT | CSAAGTFLTDTQYF
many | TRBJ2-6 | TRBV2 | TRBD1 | TGTGCCGGCAGTGATATCCACAGGGGGTCCAACTCTGGGGCCAACGTCCTGACTTTC | CAGSDIHRGSNSGANVLTF
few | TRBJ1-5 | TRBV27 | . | TGTGCCAGCAGTTTCTCGGGGGGCTTTCAGCCCCAGCATTTT | CASSFSGGFQPQHF
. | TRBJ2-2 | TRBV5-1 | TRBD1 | TGCGCCAGCAGCCCGAGACAGGGGGCGAACGGGGAGCTGTTTTTT | CASSPRQGANGELFF
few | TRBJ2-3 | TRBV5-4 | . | TGTGCCAGCAGCTGGGCCAAGAGGACAGATACGCAGTATTTT | CASSWAKRTDTQYF
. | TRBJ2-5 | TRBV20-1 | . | TGCAGTGCTCCACTCGGGACAAACCAAGAGACCCAGTACTTC | CSAPLGTNQETQYF
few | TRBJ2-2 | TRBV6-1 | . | TGTGCCAGCAGGAAAGGATCCACCGGGGAGCTGTTTTTT | CASRKGSTGELFF
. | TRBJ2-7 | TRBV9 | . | TGTGCCAGCAGCCCTGCGGGACAGCTGTACGAGCAGTACTTC | CASSPAGQLYEQYF
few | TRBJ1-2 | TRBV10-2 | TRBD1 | TGCGCCAGCAGCGGACAGGGGGCTCGGGACTATGGCTACACCTTC | CASSGQGARDYGYTF
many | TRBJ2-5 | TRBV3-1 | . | TGTGCCAGCAGCCACGGAGCGATTAACCTGGAGACCCAGTACTTC | CASSHGAINLETQYF
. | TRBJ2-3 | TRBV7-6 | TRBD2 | TGTGCCAGCAGCCAGCCCAAGACTAGCGGGGGATCAGATACGCAGTATTTT | CASSQPKTSGGSDTQYF
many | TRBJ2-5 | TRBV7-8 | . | TGTGCCAGCAGCTTAGGTTCGACCAAACAGACCCAGTACTTC | CASSLGSTKQTQYF
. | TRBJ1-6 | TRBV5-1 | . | TGCGCCAGCAGCTTGGGGGCGGAAAGTTCACCCCTCCACTTT | CASSLGAESSPLHF
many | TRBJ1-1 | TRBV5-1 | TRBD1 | TGCGCCAGCAGCATCGGGACAGGGGCTTTCTCTGAAGCTTTCTTT | CASSIGTGAFSEAFF
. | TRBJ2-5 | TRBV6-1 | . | TGTGCCAGCAGTGAAGGGCTGGGGCTGGAGACCCAGTACTTC | CASSEGLGLETQYF
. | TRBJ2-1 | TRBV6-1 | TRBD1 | TGTGCCAGCAGATCCTACACGACAGGGGACTACAATGAGCAGTTCTTC | CASRSYTTGDYNEQFF
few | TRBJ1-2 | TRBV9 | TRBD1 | TGTGCCAGCAGCGCCCCACAGGGGGCTTTTGGCTACACCTTC | CASSAPQGAFGYTF
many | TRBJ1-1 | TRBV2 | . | TGTGCCAGCTCGAAGAGAAACACTGAAGCTTTCTTT | CASSKRNTEAFF
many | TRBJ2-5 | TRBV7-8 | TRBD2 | TGTGCCAGCAGCTTAACTAGCGGGGTTCCATGGGAGACCCAGTACTTC | CASSLTSGVPWETQYF
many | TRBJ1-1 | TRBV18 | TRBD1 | TGTGCCAGCTCACCAAGGATTTTACAGGGGGGGAACACTGAAGCTTTCTTT | CASSPRILQGGNTEAFF
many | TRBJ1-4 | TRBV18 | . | TGTGCCAGCTCATCACCGTCCCTTGGGGGGAATGAAAAACTGTTTTTT | CASSSPSLGGNEKLFF
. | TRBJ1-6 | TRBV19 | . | TGTGCCAGTAGTATTTCGGGGAGCTCCTATAATTCACCCCTCCACTTT | CASSISGSSYNSPLHF
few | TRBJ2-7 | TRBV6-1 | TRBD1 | TGTGCCAGCAGACCCGGGACAGACGAGCAGTACTTC | CASRPGTDEQYF
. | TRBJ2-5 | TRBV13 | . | TGTGCCGGCAGCTTGGACCTACAAGAGACCCAGTACTTC | CAGSLDLQETQYF
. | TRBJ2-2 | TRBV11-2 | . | TGTGCCAGCAGCTTATTAGGCCGCAACTACCTTCAGGGCGGGGAGCTGTTTTTT | CASSLLGRNYLQGGELFF
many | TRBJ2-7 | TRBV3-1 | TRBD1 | TGTGCCAGCAGCCAAGGGACAGGACAGGTCGGCGAGCAGTACTTC | CASSQGTGQVGEQYF
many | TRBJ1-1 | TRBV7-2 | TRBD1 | TGTGCCAGCAGCTTAATGTCGGGACAGGGGCTGGGGACTGAAGCTTTCTTT | CASSLMSGQGLGTEAFF
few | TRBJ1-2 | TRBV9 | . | TGTGCCAGCAGCGTAACCCGGGACACAGCGGCCACCGGCTATGGCTACACCTTC | CASSVTRDTAATGYGYTF
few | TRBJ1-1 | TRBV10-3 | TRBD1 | TGTGCCATCAGTTACAGGGGCGGGGGGACTGAAGCTTTCTTT | CAISYRGGGTEAFF
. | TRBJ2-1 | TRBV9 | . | TGTGCCAGCAGCCCCGATACCCCTGTCAAGCAGTTCTTC | CASSPDTPVKQFF
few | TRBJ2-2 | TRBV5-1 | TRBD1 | TGTGCCAGCAGCTTATGGGAAGGACAGGGGTACACCGGGGAGCTGTTTTTT | CASSLWEGQGYTGELFF
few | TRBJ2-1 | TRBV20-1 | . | TGCAGTGGGGGGTACTCCTACAATGAGCAGTTCTTC | CSGGYSYNEQFF
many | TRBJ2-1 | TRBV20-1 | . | TGCAGTGCTAGAGTGGGCAGGAATCTCTACAATGAGCAGTTCTTC | CSARVGRNLYNEQFF
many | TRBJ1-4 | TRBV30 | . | TGTGCCTGGACTATTGGATCTAATGAAAAACTGTTTTTT | CAWTIGSNEKLFF
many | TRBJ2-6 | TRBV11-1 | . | TGTGCCAGCAGCTTGTCCAGACGGGGCTCTGGGGCCAACGTCCTGACTTTC | CASSLSRRGSGANVLTF
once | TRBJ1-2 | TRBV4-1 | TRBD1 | TGCGCCAGCAGCCAAGCCTCGACAGGGTTCGGGGATGGCTACACCTTC | CASSQASTGFGDGYTF
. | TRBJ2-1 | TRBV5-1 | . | TGCGCCAGCAGCCCCGGGACACCTTCTGGGGGGGATGAGCAGTTCTTC | CASSPGTPSGGDEQFF
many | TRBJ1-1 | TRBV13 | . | TGTGCCAGCAGCTTGGCACCCGAGGGGACTGAAGCTTTCTTT | CASSLAPEGTEAFF
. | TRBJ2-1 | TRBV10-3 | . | TGTGCCATCAGTGACGACAGGAATGAGCAGTTCTTC | CAISDDRNEQFF
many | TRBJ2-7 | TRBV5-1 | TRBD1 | TGCGCCAGCAGCAAGGACAGGGGTGGTTCCGAGCAGTACTTC | CASSKDRGGSEQYF
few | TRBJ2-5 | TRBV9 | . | TGTGCCAGCAGCGTAGAGGTTCGGGGATACCAAGAGACCCAGTACTTC | CASSVEVRGYQETQYF
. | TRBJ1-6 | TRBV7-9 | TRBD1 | TGTGCCAGCAGCGAAGGGACAGACTCCCATAATTCACCCCTCCACTTT | CASSEGTDSHNSPLHF
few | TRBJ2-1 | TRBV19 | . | TGTGCCAGTAGTCCGTTATACCCCGGGAATGAGCAGTTCTTC | CASSPLYPGNEQFF
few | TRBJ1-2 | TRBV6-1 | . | TGTGCCAGCAGTGAAGAGTGGGCGCCCGGCTACACCTTC | CASSEEWAPGYTF
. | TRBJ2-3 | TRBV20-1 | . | TGCAGTGCTAGAGTCCCTCTCGGCGGGCTCACAGATACGCAGTATTTT | CSARVPLGGLTDTQYF
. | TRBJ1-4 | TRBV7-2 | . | TGTGCCAGCAGCTTAGGGCCCCAGGCTACAGAAAAACTGTTTTTT | CASSLGPQATEKLFF
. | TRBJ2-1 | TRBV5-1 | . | TGTGCCAGCAGCCTGATCGGAGGGGTAGGTGAGCAGTTCTTC | CASSLIGGVGEQFF
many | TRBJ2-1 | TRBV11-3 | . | TGTGCCAGCAGCTTAGAGGTCGAGAATGAGCAGTTCTTC | CASSLEVENEQFF
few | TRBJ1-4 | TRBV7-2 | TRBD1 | TGTGCCAGCAGCTTAGTTCAACAGGGGGGCAATGAAAAACTGTTTTTT | CASSLVQQGGNEKLFF
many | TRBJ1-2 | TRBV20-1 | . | TGCAGTGCTAGCCTACAGGGCTTTGGCTACACCTTC | CSASLQGFGYTF
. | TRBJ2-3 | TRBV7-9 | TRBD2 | TGTGCCAGCAGCTTGACTAGCGGGGGCCAGGGTGGAGGTACGCAGTATTTT | CASSLTSGGQGGGTQYF
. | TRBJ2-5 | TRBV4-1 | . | TGCGCCAGCAGCCCCTCCAACCAAGAGACCCAGTACTTC | CASSPSNQETQYF
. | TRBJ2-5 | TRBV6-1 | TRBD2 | TGTGCCAGCAGTGAATCCAGACTAGCGGGGGAGGGGAAGACCCAGTACTTC | CASSESRLAGEGKTQYF
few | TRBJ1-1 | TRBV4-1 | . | TGCGCCAGCAGCCAAGATTTAGGAGGGCGGAACACTGAAGCTTTCTTT | CASSQDLGGRNTEAFF
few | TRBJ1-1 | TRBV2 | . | TGTGCCAGCAGTGACAAACAGGGGAACACTGAAGCTTTCTTT | CASSDKQGNTEAFF
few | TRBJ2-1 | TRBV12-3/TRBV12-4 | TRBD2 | TGTGCCAGCAGTACCAGTACAAGGCGGGGGGTAAAATACAATGAGCAGTTCTTC | CASSTSTRRGVKYNEQFF